The 11 T cell receptor beta chains given below trace back to one sample, sequenced in a study of cytomegalovirus exposure and HLA in healthy donors. Primers for the PCR totalled 60 Vbeta and 13 Jbeta. Some clones are missing from TCRdb's copy, which holds only in-frame ones; the method was immunoSEQ multiplex PCR. Of around 130,000 clones listed, over 70% were seen once; the top ten hold about 2.6%. Sequencing used PBMCs. The receptors were sampled from a woman aged 55 to 70 in good health and CMV-seropositive.

This chain links TRBV10-1 with TRBJ2-3; D remains unclear. Trimming pared 4 bases from V and 6 bases from J, leaving 14 bases between. This CDR3 contains 14 residues. Germline loops: CDR1 WNHNN, CDR2 SYGVQD (reference sequence). The CDR3 DNA sequence: TGCGCCAGCAGTGGCGGTGGATCCATCGATACGCAGTATTTT. Translation: CASSGGGSIDTQYF.

The chain couples TRBV5-1 to TRBJ2-7, with D perhaps TRBD1 (5 bases). In germline, CDR1 is SGHRS, CDR2 YFSETQ. This CDR3 contains 14 residues. Trimming removed 1 base at V and 3 bases at J, with 11 bases between. Here the CDR3 DNA reads TGCGCCAGCAGCTTGTCCCAGGGCGGCTACGAGCAGTACTTC. Translated: CASSLSQGGYEQYF.

This clone was counted a few times. The CDR3 spells CASSLQTSGYEQYF. The CDR3 DNA reads as TGTGCCAGCAGTTTGCAGACTAGCGGCTACGAGCAGTACTTC. This sequence joins TRBV27 and TRBJ2-7; TRBD2 matches at 9 bases. After removal of 3 bases from V and 3 bases from J, the junction contained 3 bases not matched to a gene. The germline CDR1 and CDR2 sequences are MNHEY and SMNVEV (reference sequence). There are 14 residues in the CDR3.

The rearrangement joins TRBV6-1 to TRBJ1-2; maybe TRBD1 (5 bases). The CDR3 contains 18 residues. Trimming left V 1 base short and J 8 bases short, with 26 bases between. Per the germline V gene, CDR1 is MNHNS and CDR2 is SASEGT. CDR3 sequence: CASSEVRTHDSNEGGYTF. DNA of the CDR3: TGTGCCAGCAGTGAAGTCCGAACACACGACAGTAACGAAGGGGGCTACACCTTC.

The chain combines TRBV14 with TRBJ2-1; TRBD1 matches at 7 bases. Unmatched junction bases numbered 10, after V lost 7 bases and J lost 7 bases. Germline V gene sequence: CDR1 SGHDN, CDR2 FVKESK. The CDR3 extends over 14 amino acids. The CDR3 spells CASTRQGRWNEQFF. The CDR3 nucleotides are TGTGCCAGCACCCGACAGGGAAGATGGAATGAGCAGTTCTTC.

The CDR3 spells CASSVGGGGINSPLHF. CDR3 sequence (DNA): TGTGCCAGCAGCGTAGGTGGAGGGGGCATTAATTCACCCCTCCACTTT. The chain is built from TRBV9 and TRBJ1-6, with 7 bases aligning to TRBD1. Trimming at V came to 0 bases and at J to 6 bases, leaving 6 bases not matched to a gene. CDR3 length: 16 residues. Germline-derived CDR1 and CDR2 are SGDLS and YYNGEE.

The V gene is TRBV6-1, the J gene TRBJ1-2; D is ambiguous. CDR3 length: 14 amino acids. The germline V and J ends were trimmed by 3 bases and 4 bases, with 12 bases remaining between them. The germline CDR1 and CDR2 sequences are MNHNS and SASEGT. In nucleotides, the CDR3 is TGTGCCAGCAGTGAGCCGGCGCAGGCCTATGGCTACACCTTC. Translating gives CASSEPAQAYGYTF.

This chain joins TRBV28 and TRBJ1-5; 8 nucleotides agree with TRBD1. The CDR3 runs to 14 residues. Germline trimming cut 3 bases from V and 6 bases from J; bases unmatched to any gene: 4. Germline CDR1 and CDR2: MDHEN and SYDVKM. CDR3 sequence (DNA): TGTGCCAGCAGTTTGGGACAGGCCCTTCAGCCCCAGCATTTT. Protein: CASSLGQALQPQHF.

The chain is built from TRBV5-1 and TRBJ2-1; the match to TRBD2 covers 14 bases. In germline, CDR1 is SGHRS, CDR2 YFSETQ. The CDR3 loop spans 16 amino acids. After removal of 3 bases from V and 7 bases from J, the junction contained 6 bases not matched to a gene. Written as DNA, the CDR3 is TGCGCCAGCAGCTCCACGACTAGCGGGGGGGGGAATGAGCAGTTCTTC. Amino acids: CASSSTTSGGGNEQFF.

This sequence joins TRBV25-1 and TRBJ2-3, with TRBD2 matching 10 bases. The CDR3 consists of 15 residues. Trimming removed 4 bases from V and 1 base from J; junction bases left unmatched: 2. The germline CDR1 and CDR2 sequences are MGHDK and SYGVNS. CDR3 amino acids: CASSAGLAGTDTQYF. CDR3 DNA: TGTGCCAGCAGTGCTGGACTAGCGGGCACAGATACGCAGTATTTT.

The chain uses TRBV6-6 and TRBJ2-5, with 7 bases identical to TRBD1. The closer fit of TRBJ2-7 to the DNA end suggests the J call may be wrong. The CDR3 loop spans 14 amino acids. Germline V CDR1 and CDR2: MNHNY, SVGAGI (reference sequence). In DNA, the CDR3 is TGTGCCAGCAACACTCCGGGACAGATCTACGAGCAGTACTTC. This codes for CASNTPGQIYEQYF.